The next 29 T cell receptor beta chains were all read from a single sample in a study of beta chain features in type 1 diabetes. Notes on the study in general: Patients with Type 1 diabetes showed moderately but significantly shorter TCRB CDR3s in all four CD4+ subsets.

Their recognized antigens are unknown. Since all of the isolated RNA was reverse transcribed, expressed TCRB transcripts were what got sequenced. Produced via immunoSEQ multiplex PCR; TCRdb's table is partial and in-frame only. This table has 310,000 or so clones, about 15% appearing once. The specimen was naive CD4+ T cells from blood. The origin of the receptors is a man aged 18 to 29 with type 1 diabetes.

This clone appeared a few times. The rearrangement links TRBV7-9 to TRBJ2-5; perhaps TRBD1 as D (6 bases). The CDR3 runs 16 residues. Per germline, CDR1 SEHNR and CDR2 FQNEAQ (reference sequence). Trimming left V 2 bases short and J 3 bases short, with 16 bases between. The CDR3 reads CASSLSAAEGEETQYF. CDR3 sequence (DNA): TGTGCCAGCAGCTTATCCGCAGCAGAGGGGGAAGAGACCCAGTACTTC.

This clone was detected a few times. The gene calls are TRBV5-1 and TRBJ2-1; TRBD2 matches 9 bases. The CDR3 sequence is 17 residues long. Unmatched junction bases numbered 14, after V lost 4 bases and J lost 6 bases. Germline lookup yields CDR1 SGHRS and CDR2 YFSETQ. The CDR3, as DNA: TGCGCCAGCAGCGAGTACGCGGGGGGGCTCGGTCCCAATGAGCAGTTCTTC. Translated: CASSEYAGGLGPNEQFF.

This clone came up a few times. V gene TRBV10-3 combines with J gene TRBJ1-1, with D perhaps TRBD1 (6 bases). The CDR3 consists of 12 residues. Trimming stripped 10 bases from V and 11 bases from J, with 20 bases between. Per the germline V gene, CDR1 is ENHRY and CDR2 is SYGVKD. The CDR3 DNA sequence: TGTGCCACACCCGAGGGGGGGCGCGGGGCTTTCTTT. Protein: CATPEGGRGAFF.

V gene TRBV7-6 combines with J gene TRBJ2-7, with D possibly TRBD1 on 6 matching bases. V was pared by 1 base and J by 6 bases, with 10 bases between. CDR3 size: 13 residues. CDR1 and CDR2 (germline): SGHVS, FNYEAQ. Here the CDR3 reads CASSLVQGSEQYF. The CDR3 DNA reads TGTGCCAGCAGCTTAGTACAGGGCAGCGAGCAGTACTTC.

The V gene is TRBV11-2, the J gene TRBJ2-5; 7 bases line up with TRBD2. The CDR3 totals 16 residues. V was clipped by 0 bases and J by 2 bases; unmatched bases: 6. CDR1 SGHAT and CDR2 FQNNGV come from the germline V gene. Written as DNA, the CDR3 is TGTGCCAGCAGCTTAGATCACGGGGGGAGGCAAGAGACCCAGTACTTC. Protein sequence: CASSLDHGGRQETQYF.

The chain combines TRBV19 with TRBJ2-3, with D hard to call. This CDR3 region has 12 residues. Germline-derived CDR1 and CDR2 are LNHDA and SQIVND (reference sequence). Trimming shortened V by 1 base and J by 7 bases, and 6 bases separated the two germline ends. In DNA, the CDR3 is TGTGCCAGTAGTATAGTCCCCAATACGCAGTATTTT. It translates to CASSIVPNTQYF.

This clone was seen a single time. The chain has TRBV7-9 and TRBJ2-5; TRBD1 matches 9 bases. Germline-derived CDR1 and CDR2 are SEHNR and FQNEAQ (reference sequence). The J segment lost 4 bases and the V segment lost 6 bases, leaving 15 bases of the junction unmatched. The CDR3 contains 17 residues. DNA of the CDR3: TGTGCCAGCAGGCCCCTTCCGGGACAGGGTATGTCAGAGACCCAGTACTTC. Protein: CASRPLPGQGMSETQYF.

This clone was counted between two and nine times. The rearrangement links TRBV5-1 to TRBJ2-5; 8 bases are shared with TRBD1. This CDR3 is 13 amino acids long. The V gene end was trimmed by 4 bases and the J gene end by 5 bases; junction bases not matched to a gene: 4. In germline, CDR1 is SGHRS, CDR2 YFSETQ. CDR3 bases: TGCGCCAGCAGCACGGGACAGGCCGAGACCCAGTACTTC. It translates to CASSTGQAETQYF.

This clone was recorded a few times. The rearrangement links TRBV25-1 to TRBJ2-3, with D uncertain. V shed 5 bases and J shed 2 bases, with 8 bases lying between them. CDR3 size: 13 residues. Germline-derived CDR1 and CDR2 are MGHDK and SYGVNS. DNA of the CDR3: TGTGCCAGCAGTATTCCCTACACAGATACGCAGTATTTT. Protein product: CASSIPYTDTQYF. The variable domain in full, with the rest retrieved from reference TRBV25-1 and TRBJ2-3, is EADIYQTPRYLVIGTGKKITLECSQTMGHDKMYWYQQDPGMELHLIHYSYGVNSTEKGDLSSESTVSRIRTEHFPLTLESARPSHTSQYLCASSIPYTDTQYFGPGTRLTVL.

The chain employs TRBV14 and TRBJ2-7; 8 positions match TRBD1. Trimming removed 6 bases from V and 1 base from J; junction bases left unmatched: 8. Germline V gene data show CDR1 as SGHDN and CDR2 as FVKESK. This CDR3 contains 15 residues. The CDR3 bases are TGTGCCAGCAGTCCCGGGACAGGTCCTTCCTACGAGCAGTACTTC. It translates to CASSPGTGPSYEQYF.

This clone was picked up a small number of times. This chain uses TRBV10-3 with TRBJ2-1, with 9 bases that match TRBD1. Germline CDR1 reads ENHRY; CDR2 reads SYGVKD. Trimming cost V 0 bases and J 5 bases; bases outside gene matches: 2. The CDR3 is 15 amino acids. DNA of the CDR3: TGTGCCATCAGTGAGTCGGGGACAGGGAACAATGAGCAGTTCTTC. As protein: CAISESGTGNNEQFF.

In this sample, this clone turned up a few times. This chain uses TRBV29-1 with TRBJ2-5, with 7 bases identical to TRBD2. The germline CDR1 and CDR2 sequences are SQVTM and ANQGSEA. This CDR3 comprises 14 residues. V lost 3 bases, J lost 1 base, and 5 bases stayed unmatched. CDR3 residues: CSVDLGGGQETQYF. CDR3 bases: TGCAGCGTTGACTTAGGCGGGGGCCAAGAGACCCAGTACTTC.

This clone occurred a few times. This rearrangement joins TRBV11-2 to TRBJ2-7; 7 positions agree with TRBD1. Germline trimming cut 5 bases from V and 4 bases from J; bases unmatched to any gene: 8. CDR3 size: 14 residues. Looked up from germline, CDR1 is SGHAT and CDR2 is FQNNGV. CDR3 in amino acids: CASSRTGAWYEQYF. The CDR3 nucleotides are TGTGCCAGCAGCCGAACAGGGGCTTGGTACGAGCAGTACTTC.

As regards this clone: Other DNA sequences in the sample encode the same CDR3. In nucleotides, the CDR3 is TGTGCCAGCTCACCACCGAGTAGCACAGATACGCAGTATTTT. Its translation: CASSPPSSTDTQYF. The chain is built from TRBV18 and TRBJ2-3; the D is unclear. The ends were cut back, 0 bases at V and 0 bases at J, with 4 bases in the middle. Germline CDR1 KGHSH, CDR2 LQKENI. The CDR3 runs to 14 residues.

The gene calls are TRBV2 and TRBJ1-3; no clear D. The germline V and J ends were trimmed by 4 bases and 6 bases, with 4 bases remaining between them. The germline gives CDR1 SNHLY, CDR2 FYNNEI. The CDR3 runs 11 residues. The CDR3 loop is CASSAENTIYF. CDR3 DNA: TGTGCCAGCAGTGCAGAAAACACCATATATTTT.

In this sample, this clone turned up a few times. J is TRBJ2-3 and V is TRBV2; TRBD2 matches 10 bases. This CDR3 spans 15 amino acids. Germline values: CDR1 SNHLY, CDR2 FYNNEI. Losses at the gene ends were 7 bases for V and 2 bases for J; bases not matched to a gene: 6. DNA for the CDR3: TGTGCCAGCATCTACCTAGCGGGGGCCACAGATACGCAGTATTTT. As protein: CASIYLAGATDTQYF.

The J gene is TRBJ2-4, the V gene TRBV11-2, with 9 bases aligning to TRBD2. The germline V gene has CDR1 SGHAT and CDR2 FQNNGV. V shed 4 bases, J shed 9 bases, and the junction held 7 bases outside the gene matches. The CDR3 length is 14 residues. The DNA for the CDR3 is TGTGCCAGCAGCTATAGCGGGAGCATGGGCATTCAGTACTTC. This gives the protein CASSYSGSMGIQYF.

This clone was observed a few times. The V call is TRBV7-2, the J call TRBJ2-7; D might be TRBD2 (5 bases). Between the trimmed V and J ends, which lost 5 bases and 2 bases, there was a span of 13 bases. The CDR3 contains 14 residues. Germline V gene data show CDR1 as SGHTA and CDR2 as FQGNSA. CDR3 protein: CASSRGPPAYEQYF. Written as DNA, the CDR3 is TGTGCCAGCAGCCGAGGGCCCCCAGCCTACGAGCAGTACTTC.

The chain combines TRBV18 with TRBJ2-3, with a possible D match to TRBD1 (6 bases). Germline assignment: CDR1 KGHSH and CDR2 LQKENI. Trimming cost V 3 bases and J 7 bases, with 11 bases left between them. CDR3 length: 13 amino acids. Here the CDR3 reads CASSPNREHTQYF. CDR3 in DNA: TGTGCCAGCTCACCGAACAGGGAGCATACGCAGTATTTT.

The chain uses TRBV28 and TRBJ2-7, with 9 bases fitting TRBD1. CDR1 and CDR2 from the germline V gene are MDHEN and SYDVKM. J lost 2 bases, V lost 10 bases, and 12 bases had no gene match. The CDR3 is made up of 15 amino acids. The CDR3 region has the DNA TGTGCCATTCTCGCCCCGGACAGGGGACCCTACGAGCAGTACTTC. Encoded protein: CAILAPDRGPYEQYF. Full variable domain (missing parts from reference TRBV28 and TRBJ2-7): DVKVTQSSRYLVKRTGEKVFLECVQDMDHENMFWYRQDPGLGLRLIYFSYDVKMKEKGDIPEGYSVSREKKERFSLILESASTNQTSMYLCAILAPDRGPYEQYFGPGTRLTVT.

The table lists this clone with a few counts. This chain uses TRBV5-1 with TRBJ2-7; a weak D match, TRBD2 (6 bases). CDR3 length equals 14 residues. The V and J ends lost 0 bases and 6 bases respectively, with 13 bases between them. The germline V gene has CDR1 SGHRS and CDR2 YFSETQ. The DNA of the CDR3 is TGCGCCAGCAGCTTGGGGGAGGTAGTACCCGAGCAGTACTTC. This encodes CASSLGEVVPEQYF.

The chain employs TRBV25-1 and TRBJ1-2; TRBD1 matches at 8 bases. With V trimmed by 3 bases and J by 4 bases, 7 bases remained unmatched. The CDR3 extends over 15 amino acids. CDR1 is MGHDK, CDR2 SYGVNS, per germline. CDR3 sequence: CASSETGQGVYGYTF. CDR3 sequence (DNA): TGTGCCAGCAGTGAGACCGGACAGGGTGTCTATGGCTACACCTTC.

The J gene is TRBJ2-1, the V gene TRBV7-9; 15 positions agree with TRBD2. J gave up 7 bases and V 3 bases, and 10 bases lay outside the gene matches. Per the germline V gene, CDR1 is SEHNR and CDR2 is FQNEAQ (reference sequence). This CDR3 contains 18 residues. CDR3 bases: TGTGCCAGCAGCTTCCTGACCGGGACTAGCGGGGGGAGGAATGAGCAGTTCTTC. Residues: CASSFLTGTSGGRNEQFF.

This clone has just a few counts. The chain is built from TRBV10-3 and TRBJ2-1; 11 positions match TRBD2. The trim removed 4 bases at V and 0 bases at J, leaving 11 bases unmatched. This CDR3 is built from 19 residues. Germline CDR1 is ENHRY and CDR2 is SYGVKD. DNA of the CDR3: TGTGCCATCAGTGCCGCTAGCGGGGGGTCTCCCAGCTCCTACAATGAGCAGTTCTTC. This sequence encodes CAISAASGGSPSSYNEQFF.

The chain carries TRBV11-3 and TRBJ2-5, with TRBD1 identical over 7 bases. Germline V gene data show CDR1 as SGHNT and CDR2 as YENEEA. CDR3 length equals 15 residues. The junction had 10 bases not matched to a gene; V was cut back by 4 bases and J by 5 bases. In nucleotides, the CDR3 is TGTGCCAGCAGCTCCGGACAGGACTCCTGGGAGACCCAGTACTTC. Its protein is CASSSGQDSWETQYF.

The J gene is TRBJ2-7, the V gene TRBV29-1; TRBD1 matches 8 bases. The V and J ends lost 6 bases and 4 bases, in that order; junction bases with no gene match: 5. CDR3 length equals 12 residues. From germline, CDR1 is SQVTM and CDR2 ANQGSEA. CDR3 residues: CSVRDRRYEQYF. DNA of the CDR3: TGCAGCGTCCGGGACAGGAGGTACGAGCAGTACTTC.

This chain uses TRBV5-1 with TRBJ2-2, with TRBD1 matching 8 bases. The CDR3 is 16 residues long. J lost 1 base, V lost 5 bases, and 7 bases had no gene match. The germline V gene encodes CDR1 SGHRS and CDR2 YFSETQ. The CDR3 nucleotides are TGCGCCAGCAGACCATCCGGGACAGGGAACACCGGGGAGCTGTTTTTT. Residues: CASRPSGTGNTGELFF.

J is TRBJ2-7 and V is TRBV7-2; 9 bases align to TRBD1. Germline lookup yields CDR1 SGHTA and CDR2 FQGNSA. J was trimmed by 6 bases and V by 1 base; bases with no gene match: 4. The CDR3 consists of 14 residues. The CDR3 coding sequence is TGTGCCAGCAGCTTAGGACAGGGGGGTTTCGAGCAGTACTTC. It yields the protein CASSLGQGGFEQYF. Complete variable domain (other parts from reference TRBV7-2 and TRBJ2-7): GAGVSQSPSNKVTEKGKDVELRCDPISGHTALYWYRQSLGQGLEFLIYFQGNSAPDKSGLPSDRFSAERTGGSVSTLTIQRTQQEDSAVYLCASSLGQGGFEQYFGPGTRLTVT.

This clone was seen only a few times. V usage is TRBV2 and J usage is TRBJ2-2; D is possibly TRBD1 (6 bases). The germline V and J ends were trimmed by 2 bases and 5 bases, with 9 bases remaining between them. Per germline, CDR1 SNHLY and CDR2 FYNNEI. This CDR3 contains 14 residues. CDR3 sequence reads: CASSETGTTGELFF. In nucleotides, the CDR3 is TGTGCCAGCAGTGAAACGGGGACAACCGGGGAGCTGTTTTTT.